This T cell receptor beta chain stems from a study of T cell clonotyping in hematopoietic cell transplantation. TCRdb keeps only in-frame clones here, not all; method: immunoSEQ multiplex PCR. The data show roughly 14,000 clones, 85% to 90% seen once. The receptor's source is a male patient between 45 and 60 years old who had an allogeneic stem cell transplant from an unrelated donor, so T cells may come from the graft donor. Some clones in this sample may be carry-over from other donors' samples. The sequenced sample was PBMCs, obtained 100 days after allogeneic stem cell transplant.

The CDR3 here is CASGTGGYTF. The CDR3 region has the DNA TGTGCCAGCGGCACAGGTGGCTACACCTTC. The chain couples TRBV30 to TRBJ1-2; D may be TRBD1 (5 bases). V was shortened by 8 bases and J by 7 bases, with 11 bases between the two germline ends. CDR1 and CDR2 (germline): GTSNPN, SVGIG (reference sequence). The CDR3 totals 10 residues.